Only a few counts were recorded for the clone carrying this T cell receptor beta chain. Source study methods: The assay estimated nucleated cells by amplifying reference gene primers. The method was immunoSEQ multiplex PCR; TCRdb's version includes in-frame clones alone and lacks a portion of them. V, J and clone size are those of that table, while D and trimming were read from the DNA. This repertoire shows 140,000 or so clones, over 70% found once; its top ten account for roughly 2%. This sample is drawn from a study of blood T cell repertoires in COVID-19. Across the whole study: Acute and convalescent COVID-19 specimens originated in the United States, Italy and Spain. PBMCs, B-cell-depleted T cells, or T cells were the source of the cDNA or gDNA that made up the material.

The sample was peripheral blood. The sequence was obtained from a woman aged 55-69 years with acute or convalescent COVID-19.

The CDR3 sequence is CASRDRAVQPQHF. The CDR3 DNA is TGTGCCAGTCGAGACAGGGCGGTTCAGCCCCAGCATTTT. The V and J genes are TRBV19 and TRBJ1-5; TRBD1 matches 7 bases. The CDR3 contains 13 residues. Germline values: CDR1 LNHDA, CDR2 SQIVND (reference sequence). V shed 8 bases and J 6 bases; nucleotides not matched to a gene: 7.